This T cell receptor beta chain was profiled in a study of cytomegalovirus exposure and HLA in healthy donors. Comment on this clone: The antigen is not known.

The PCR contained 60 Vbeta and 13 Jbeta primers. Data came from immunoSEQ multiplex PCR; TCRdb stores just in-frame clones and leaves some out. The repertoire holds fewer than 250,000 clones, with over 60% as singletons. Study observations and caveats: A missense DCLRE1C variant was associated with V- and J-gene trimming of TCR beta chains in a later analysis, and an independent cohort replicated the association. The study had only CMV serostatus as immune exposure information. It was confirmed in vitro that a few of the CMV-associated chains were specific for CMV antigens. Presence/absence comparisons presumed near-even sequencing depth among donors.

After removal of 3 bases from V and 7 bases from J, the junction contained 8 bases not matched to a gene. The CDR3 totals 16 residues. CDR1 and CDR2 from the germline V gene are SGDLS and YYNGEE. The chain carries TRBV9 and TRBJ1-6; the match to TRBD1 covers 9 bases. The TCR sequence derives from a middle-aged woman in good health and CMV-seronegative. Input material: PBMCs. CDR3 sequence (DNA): TGTGCCAGCAGCGACCGGGACAGGGCAAAAAATTCACCCCTCCACTTT. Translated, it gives CASSDRDRAKNSPLHF.